This entry lists 14 T cell receptor beta chains sequenced from one sample in a study of blood T cell repertoires in COVID-19. Profiled with immunoSEQ multiplex PCR; TCRdb holds only in-frame clones, not every one. The table lists over 75,000 clones, approximately 80% of them singletons. Input material: peripheral blood. The receptors here all came from a human donor in a cohort sampled during active COVID-19.

This clone has only one observation. V gene TRBV7-2 combines with J gene TRBJ2-1; 10 bases agree with TRBD2. The CDR3 contains 16 residues. The J segment lost 8 bases and the V segment lost 1 base, leaving 8 bases of the junction unmatched. The V gene's germline CDR1 is SGHTA and CDR2 FQGNSA. CDR3 region: CASSLVGTSGNHEQFF. The CDR3 nucleotides are TGTGCCAGCAGCTTAGTCGGTACTAGCGGGAACCATGAGCAGTTCTTC.

The chain employs TRBV15 and TRBJ1-2; TRBD1 agrees at 8 bases. This CDR3 has 14 amino acids. Per the germline V gene, CDR1 is LNHNV and CDR2 is YYDKDF (reference sequence). V was clipped by 1 base and J by 4 bases; unmatched bases: 2. CDR3 sequence (DNA): TGTGCCACCAGCAGAGCGGACAGGGCCTATGGCTACACCTTC. It codes for CATSRADRAYGYTF.

The chain uses TRBV6-5 and TRBJ1-4, with D perhaps TRBD1 (5 bases). Germline V gene lookup returns CDR1 MNHEY and CDR2 SVGAGI. The length of the CDR3 is 13 residues. Deletions cut 2 bases from V and 12 bases from J, with 13 bases between. The CDR3 reads CASSYDFGQQLFF. DNA of the CDR3: TGTGCCAGCAGTTACGACTTCGGACAACAACTGTTTTTT.

The chain has TRBV7-9 and TRBJ2-2; 7 bases map to TRBD1. This CDR3 comprises 15 residues. Trimming at V came to 5 bases and at J to 3 bases, leaving 6 bases not matched to a gene. The germline CDR1 and CDR2 sequences are SEHNR and FQNEAQ (reference sequence). The CDR3 sequence: CASSRTGVDTGELFF. CDR3 in DNA: TGTGCCAGCAGCCGTACAGGGGTGGACACCGGGGAGCTGTTTTTT.

CDR3 in amino acids: CASSEQGALGYTF. The CDR3 DNA reads as TGTGCCAGCAGTGAACAGGGGGCTCTTGGCTACACCTTC. The chain carries TRBV6-1 and TRBJ1-2; 8 bases fit TRBD1. Germline loops: CDR1 MNHNS, CDR2 SASEGT. This CDR3 comprises 13 residues. The V and J ends lost 2 bases and 7 bases, in that order; junction bases with no gene match: 3.

This clone has a handful of counts. This chain links TRBV6-4 with TRBJ2-1; 10 bases are shared with TRBD2. CDR3 length: 14 residues. The ends lost 5 bases at V and 8 bases at J; junction bases unmatched: 6. Germline assignment: CDR1 MRHNA and CDR2 SNTAGT. CDR3 residues: CASSPLAGAHEQFF. In DNA form, the CDR3 reads TGTGCCAGCAGTCCCCTAGCGGGGGCGCATGAGCAGTTCTTC.

This clone has at least ten counts. This chain links TRBV5-1 with TRBJ1-1; 10 bases map to TRBD1. The length of the CDR3 is 14 residues. Germline V gene sequence: CDR1 SGHRS, CDR2 YFSETQ. V lost 4 bases, J lost 4 bases, and 4 bases stayed unmatched. The CDR3 coding sequence is TGCGCCAGCAGCCCCCGGGACAGGGGCACTGAAGCTTTCTTT. This translates into CASSPRDRGTEAFF.

The chain carries TRBV6-5 and TRBJ1-1; D might be TRBD1 (5 bases). The V gene's germline CDR1 is MNHEY and CDR2 SVGAGI. V dropped 5 bases and J dropped 2 bases, with 12 bases sitting between them. The length of the CDR3 is 14 residues. The CDR3 coding sequence is TGTGCCAGCAGTAACATGCAGGGCAACACTGAAGCTTTCTTT. Translation: CASSNMQGNTEAFF.

A single count supports this clone. The rearrangement joins TRBV27 to TRBJ1-2; TRBD1 agrees at 7 bases. Germline V gene sequence: CDR1 MNHEY, CDR2 SMNVEV (reference sequence). The ends lost 6 bases at V and 7 bases at J; junction bases unmatched: 8. CDR3 size: 13 residues. Written as DNA, the CDR3 is TGTGCCAGCAGCCTGACAGGGTTGCGTGGCTACACCTTC. This translates into CASSLTGLRGYTF.

The J gene is TRBJ2-5, the V gene TRBV7-6, with D unresolved. CDR1 and CDR2 from the germline V gene are SGHVS and FNYEAQ. V was clipped by 8 bases and J by 3 bases, with 13 bases between them. This CDR3 contains 13 residues. This CDR3 is CASAGISKETQYF. In DNA, the CDR3 is TGTGCCAGCGCAGGTATATCGAAAGAGACCCAGTACTTC.

The chain recombines TRBV7-9 with TRBJ2-1, with 8 bases lining up with TRBD1. After removal of 6 bases from V and 4 bases from J, the junction contained 5 bases not matched to a gene. In germline, CDR1 is SEHNR, CDR2 FQNEAQ (reference sequence). CDR3 size: 14 residues. The CDR3 region is CASRGRTGYNEQFF. The DNA for the CDR3 is TGTGCCAGCAGAGGGAGGACAGGGTACAATGAGCAGTTCTTC.

V and J are TRBV5-1 and TRBJ1-5, with D perhaps TRBD1 (5 bases). CDR3 length: 15 residues. V lost 4 bases, J lost 2 bases, and 13 bases lay in between. Germline V gene sequence: CDR1 SGHRS, CDR2 YFSETQ. CDR3 DNA: TGCGCCAGCAGCCCGGGGGAGTTGGGCAATCAGCCCCAGCATTTT. Protein product: CASSPGELGNQPQHF.

This clone appeared once. The chain links TRBV24-1 to TRBJ1-2; the D gene is possibly TRBD1 (5 bases). Between the trimmed V and J ends, which lost 9 bases and 4 bases, there was a span of 8 bases. This CDR3 comprises 11 residues. The germline CDR1 and CDR2 sequences are KGHDR and SFDVKD. CDR3 amino acids: CATSGGYGYTF. CDR3 sequence (DNA): TGTGCCACCTCCGGGGGCTATGGCTACACCTTC.

The rearrangement uses TRBV5-1 and TRBJ1-2; D remains unclear. Germline CDR1 is SGHRS and CDR2 is YFSETQ. The CDR3 covers 13 residues. Between the trimmed V and J ends, which lost 0 bases and 4 bases, there was a span of 7 bases. CDR3 sequence reads: CASSLAQSYGYTF. The CDR3, as DNA: TGCGCCAGCAGCTTGGCACAGAGCTATGGCTACACCTTC.